This T cell receptor (beta chain) was observed in a study of CXCR3-negative and CXCR3-positive naive CD8 T cells. This CDR3 has 14 residues. Germline-derived CDR1 and CDR2 are PRHDT and FYEKMQ (reference sequence). TRB cDNA libraries were made by UMI-labeled 5' RACE. No DNA is given; TCRdb re-called the 5' RACE reads and lists each CDR3 protein once. The specimen's table records around 50,000 distinct CDR3 sequences. This TCR derives from a human donor in good health. Some clones in this sample may be carry-over from other donors' samples. The V and J genes are TRBV13 and TRBJ2-5; TCRdb proposes TRBD1, but this gene call is untestable without DNA. The source material was memory CD8+ T cells from blood. CDR3 sequence: CASSPYRGAETQYF. Full variable domain (missing parts from reference TRBV13 and TRBJ2-5): AAGVIQSPRHLIKEKRETATLKCYPIPRHDTVYWYQQGPGQDPQFLISFYEKMQSDKGSIPDRFSAQQFSDYHSELNMSSLELGDSALYFCASSPYRGAETQYFGPGTRLLVL.